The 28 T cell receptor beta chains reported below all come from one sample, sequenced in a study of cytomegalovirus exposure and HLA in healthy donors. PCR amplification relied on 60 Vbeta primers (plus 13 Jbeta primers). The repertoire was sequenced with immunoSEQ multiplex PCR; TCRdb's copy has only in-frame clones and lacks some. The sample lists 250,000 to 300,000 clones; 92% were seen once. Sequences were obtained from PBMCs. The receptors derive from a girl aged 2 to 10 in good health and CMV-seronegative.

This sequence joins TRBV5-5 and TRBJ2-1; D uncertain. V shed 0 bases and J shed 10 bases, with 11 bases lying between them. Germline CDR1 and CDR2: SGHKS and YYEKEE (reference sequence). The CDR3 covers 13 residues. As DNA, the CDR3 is TGTGCCAGCAGCTTGGATCTAGTCGTAGAGCAGTTCTTC. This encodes CASSLDLVVEQFF. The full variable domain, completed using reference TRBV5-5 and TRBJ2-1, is DAGVTQSPTHLIKTRGQQVTLRCSPISGHKSVSWYQQVLGQGPQFIFQYYEKEERGRGNFPDRFSARQFPNYSSELNVNALLLGDSALYLCASSLDLVVEQFFGPGTRLTVL.

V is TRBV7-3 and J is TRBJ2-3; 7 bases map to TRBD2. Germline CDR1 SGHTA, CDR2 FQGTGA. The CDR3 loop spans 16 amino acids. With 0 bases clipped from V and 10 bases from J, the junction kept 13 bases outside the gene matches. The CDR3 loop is CASSLTGSGDPEPQYF. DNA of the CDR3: TGTGCCAGCAGCTTAACGGGGAGCGGGGACCCAGAGCCGCAGTATTTT.

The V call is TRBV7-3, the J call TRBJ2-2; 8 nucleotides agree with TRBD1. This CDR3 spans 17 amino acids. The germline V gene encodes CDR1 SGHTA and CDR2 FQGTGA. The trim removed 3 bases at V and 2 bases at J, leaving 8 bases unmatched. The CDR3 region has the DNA TGTGCCAGCAGCTTTTCAGGGGGCGCGAGTAACACCGGGGAGCTGTTTTTT. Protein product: CASSFSGGASNTGELFF.

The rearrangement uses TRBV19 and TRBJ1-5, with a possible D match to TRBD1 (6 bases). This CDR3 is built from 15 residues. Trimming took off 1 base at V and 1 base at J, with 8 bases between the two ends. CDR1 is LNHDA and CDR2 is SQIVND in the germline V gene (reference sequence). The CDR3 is CASSIVTGSNQPQHF. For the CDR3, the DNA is TGTGCCAGTAGTATAGTCACAGGGAGCAATCAGCCCCAGCATTTT.

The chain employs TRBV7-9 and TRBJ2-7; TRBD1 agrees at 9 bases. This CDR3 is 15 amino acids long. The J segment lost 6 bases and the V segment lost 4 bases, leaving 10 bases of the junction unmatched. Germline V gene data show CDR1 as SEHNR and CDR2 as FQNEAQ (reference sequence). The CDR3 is CASSSLQGANSEQYF. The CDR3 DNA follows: TGTGCCAGCAGCTCCCTACAGGGGGCGAATAGCGAGCAGTACTTC.

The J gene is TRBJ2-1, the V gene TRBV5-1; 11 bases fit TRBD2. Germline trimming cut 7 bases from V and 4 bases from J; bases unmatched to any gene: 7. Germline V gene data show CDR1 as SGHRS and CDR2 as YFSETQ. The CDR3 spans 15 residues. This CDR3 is CASSRTSGGYNEQFF. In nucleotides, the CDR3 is TGCGCCAGCTCCCGAACTAGCGGGGGTTACAATGAGCAGTTCTTC.

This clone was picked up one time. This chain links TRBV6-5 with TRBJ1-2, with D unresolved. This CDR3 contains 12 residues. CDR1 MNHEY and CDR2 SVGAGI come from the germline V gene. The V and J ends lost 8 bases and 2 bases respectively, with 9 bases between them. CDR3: CASSPRNYGYTF. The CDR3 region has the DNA TGTGCCAGCTCACCCAGGAACTATGGCTACACCTTC.

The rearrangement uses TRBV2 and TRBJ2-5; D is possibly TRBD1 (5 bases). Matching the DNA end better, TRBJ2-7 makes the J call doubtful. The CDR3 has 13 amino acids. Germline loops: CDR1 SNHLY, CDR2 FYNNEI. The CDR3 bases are TGTGCCAGCAAATCCAGGGATGCCTACGAGCAGTACTTC. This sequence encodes CASKSRDAYEQYF.

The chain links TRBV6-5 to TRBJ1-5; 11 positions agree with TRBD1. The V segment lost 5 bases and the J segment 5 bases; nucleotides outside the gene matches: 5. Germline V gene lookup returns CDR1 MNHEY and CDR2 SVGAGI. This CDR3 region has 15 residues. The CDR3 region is CASSQRTGGYQPQHF. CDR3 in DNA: TGTGCCAGCAGTCAACGGACAGGGGGCTATCAGCCCCAGCATTTT.

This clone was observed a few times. In DNA, the CDR3 is TGCGCCAGCAGCCAAGAGAGCCCCCCCGGAGATACGCAGTATTTT. Its translation is CASSQESPPGDTQYF. The V gene is TRBV4-1, the J gene TRBJ2-3; D is ambiguous. The germline V gene encodes CDR1 MGHRA and CDR2 YSYEKL. V was clipped by 0 bases and J by 5 bases, with 12 bases between them. This CDR3 spans 15 amino acids.

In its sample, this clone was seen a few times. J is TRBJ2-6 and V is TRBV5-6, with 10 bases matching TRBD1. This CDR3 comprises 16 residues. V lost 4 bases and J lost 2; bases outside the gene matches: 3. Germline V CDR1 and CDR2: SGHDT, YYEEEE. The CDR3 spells CASSGGQGPGANVLTF. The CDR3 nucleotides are TGTGCCAGCAGCGGGGGACAGGGGCCTGGGGCCAACGTCCTGACTTTC. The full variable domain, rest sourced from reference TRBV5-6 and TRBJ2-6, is DAGVTQSPTHLIKTRGQQVTLRCSPKSGHDTVSWYQQALGQGPQFIFQYYEEEERQRGNFPDRFSGHQFPNYSSELNVNALLLGDSALYLCASSGGQGPGANVLTFGAGSRLTVL.

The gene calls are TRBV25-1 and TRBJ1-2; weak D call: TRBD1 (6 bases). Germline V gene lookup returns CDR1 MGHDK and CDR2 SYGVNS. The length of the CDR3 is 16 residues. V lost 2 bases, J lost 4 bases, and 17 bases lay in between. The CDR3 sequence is CASSETRTDLPYGYTF. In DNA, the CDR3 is TGTGCCAGCAGTGAAACGAGGACAGATCTTCCCTATGGCTACACCTTC.

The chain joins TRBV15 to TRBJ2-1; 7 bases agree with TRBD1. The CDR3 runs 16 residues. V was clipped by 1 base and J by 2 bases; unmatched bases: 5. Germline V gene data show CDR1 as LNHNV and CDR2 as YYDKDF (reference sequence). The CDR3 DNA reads TGTGCCACCAGCAGAGTTCGACAGGGCCCCTACAATGAGCAGTTCTTC. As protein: CATSRVRQGPYNEQFF.

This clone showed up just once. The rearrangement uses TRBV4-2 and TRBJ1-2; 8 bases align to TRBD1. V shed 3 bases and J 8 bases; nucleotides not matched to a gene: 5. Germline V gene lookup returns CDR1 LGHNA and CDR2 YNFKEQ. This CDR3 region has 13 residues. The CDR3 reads CASSQADRGGYTF. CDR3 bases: TGTGCCAGCAGCCAGGCCGACAGGGGAGGCTACACCTTC.

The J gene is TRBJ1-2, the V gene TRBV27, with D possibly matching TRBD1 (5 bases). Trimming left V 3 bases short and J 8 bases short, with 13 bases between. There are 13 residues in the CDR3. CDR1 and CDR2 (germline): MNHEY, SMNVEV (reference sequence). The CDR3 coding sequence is TGTGCCAGCAGTTTGTGGCAGGGTGCCGGCTACACCTTC. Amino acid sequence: CASSLWQGAGYTF.

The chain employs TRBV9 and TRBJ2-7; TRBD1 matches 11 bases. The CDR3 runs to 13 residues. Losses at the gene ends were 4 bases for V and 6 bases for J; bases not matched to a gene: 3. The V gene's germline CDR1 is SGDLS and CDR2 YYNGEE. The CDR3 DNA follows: TGTGCCAGCAGCATCGGGACAGGGGGCGAGCAGTACTTC. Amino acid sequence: CASSIGTGGEQYF.

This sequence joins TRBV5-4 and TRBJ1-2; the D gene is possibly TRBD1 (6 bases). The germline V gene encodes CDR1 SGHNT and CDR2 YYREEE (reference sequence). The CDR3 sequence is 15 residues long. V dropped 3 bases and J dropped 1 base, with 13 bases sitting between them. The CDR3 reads CASSWRGDYNYGYTF. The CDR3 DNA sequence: TGTGCCAGCAGCTGGAGGGGGGACTATAACTATGGCTACACCTTC.

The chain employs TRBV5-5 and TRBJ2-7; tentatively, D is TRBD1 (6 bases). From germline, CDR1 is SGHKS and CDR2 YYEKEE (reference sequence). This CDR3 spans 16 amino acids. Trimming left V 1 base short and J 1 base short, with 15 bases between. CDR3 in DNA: TGTGCCAGCAGCTTGCGAGGGGGTACAGGTTCCTACGAGCAGTACTTC. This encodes CASSLRGGTGSYEQYF.

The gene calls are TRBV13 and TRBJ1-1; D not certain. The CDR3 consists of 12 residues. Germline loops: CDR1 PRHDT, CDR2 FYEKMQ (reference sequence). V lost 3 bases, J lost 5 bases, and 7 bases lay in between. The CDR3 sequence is CASSLLRTEAFF. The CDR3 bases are TGTGCCAGCAGCTTGCTGAGAACTGAAGCTTTCTTT.

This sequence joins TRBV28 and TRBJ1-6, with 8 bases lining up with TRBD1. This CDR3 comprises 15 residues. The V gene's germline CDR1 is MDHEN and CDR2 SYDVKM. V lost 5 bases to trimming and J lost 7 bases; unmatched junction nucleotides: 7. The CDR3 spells CASSLIGTGNSPLHF. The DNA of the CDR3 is TGTGCCAGCAGTCTTATCGGGACAGGCAATTCACCCCTCCACTTT.

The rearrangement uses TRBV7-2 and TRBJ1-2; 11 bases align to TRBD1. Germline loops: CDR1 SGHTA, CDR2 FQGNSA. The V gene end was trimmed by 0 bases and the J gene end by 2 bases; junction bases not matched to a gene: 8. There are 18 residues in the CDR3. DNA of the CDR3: TGTGCCAGCAGCTTAGCGGACAGGGGGCGGGAGGCCAACTATGGCTACACCTTC. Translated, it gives CASSLADRGREANYGYTF.

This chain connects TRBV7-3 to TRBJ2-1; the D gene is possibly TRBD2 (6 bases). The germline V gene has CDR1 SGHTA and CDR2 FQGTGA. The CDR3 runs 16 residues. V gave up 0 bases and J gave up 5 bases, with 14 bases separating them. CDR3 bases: TGTGCCAGCAGCTTAACCCTCTGGGGCGGGGACAATGAGCAGTTCTTC. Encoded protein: CASSLTLWGGDNEQFF.

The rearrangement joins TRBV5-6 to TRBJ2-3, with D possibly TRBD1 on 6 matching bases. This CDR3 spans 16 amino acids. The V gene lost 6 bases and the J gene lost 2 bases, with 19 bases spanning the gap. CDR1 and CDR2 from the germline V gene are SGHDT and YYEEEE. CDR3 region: CASIKQTGLHTDTQYF. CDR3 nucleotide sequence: TGTGCCAGCATCAAACAAACAGGGCTACACACAGATACGCAGTATTTT.

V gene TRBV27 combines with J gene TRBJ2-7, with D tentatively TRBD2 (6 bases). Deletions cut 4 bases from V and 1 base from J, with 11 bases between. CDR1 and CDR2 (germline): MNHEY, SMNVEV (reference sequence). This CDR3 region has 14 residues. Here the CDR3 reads CASSSRDLSYEQYF. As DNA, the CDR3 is TGTGCCAGCAGTTCGCGGGACTTATCCTACGAGCAGTACTTC.

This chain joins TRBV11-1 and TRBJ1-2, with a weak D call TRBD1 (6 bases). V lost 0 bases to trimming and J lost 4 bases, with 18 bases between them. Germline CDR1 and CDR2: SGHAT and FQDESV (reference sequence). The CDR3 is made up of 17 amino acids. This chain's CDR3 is CASSLAVSRGVGYGYTF. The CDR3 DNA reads TGTGCCAGCAGCTTAGCGGTATCCAGGGGCGTGGGCTATGGCTACACCTTC.

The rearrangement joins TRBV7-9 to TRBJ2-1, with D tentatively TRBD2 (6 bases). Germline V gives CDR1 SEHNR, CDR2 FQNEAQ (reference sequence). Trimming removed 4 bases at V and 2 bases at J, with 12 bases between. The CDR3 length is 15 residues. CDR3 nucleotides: TGTGCCAGCAGCTCATTCGGGGGACCCTACAATGAGCAGTTCTTC. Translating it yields CASSSFGGPYNEQFF.

The CDR3 coding sequence is TGTGCCAGCAGTGCCAGGGACTCTACTTTCTACGAGCAGTACTTC. It is translated as CASSARDSTFYEQYF. V gene TRBV6-1 combines with J gene TRBJ2-7; a weak D match, TRBD2 (6 bases). The V end lost 4 bases, the J end lost 3 bases, and 16 bases lay between the germline ends. The CDR3 contains 15 residues. The germline gives CDR1 MNHNS, CDR2 SASEGT.

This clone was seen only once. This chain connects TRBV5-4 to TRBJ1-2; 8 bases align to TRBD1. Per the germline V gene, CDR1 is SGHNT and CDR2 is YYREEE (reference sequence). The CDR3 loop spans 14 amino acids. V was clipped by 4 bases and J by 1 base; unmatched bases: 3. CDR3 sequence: CASSPGQVNYGYTF. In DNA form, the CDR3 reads TGTGCCAGCAGCCCGGGACAGGTTAACTATGGCTACACCTTC.